These 31 T cell receptor beta chains share one sample of origin, sequenced in a study of blood T cell repertoires in COVID-19. TCRdb keeps only in-frame clones here, not all; method: immunoSEQ multiplex PCR. This sample has roughly 400,000 clones, with over 75% found just once. The sample comprised peripheral blood. The receptor source for this set is a woman aged 55 to 70 with COVID-19, enrolled during active disease.

The chain is built from TRBV5-1 and TRBJ2-7, with TRBD1 as a possible D gene (6 bases). The V gene lost 3 bases and the J gene lost 0 bases, with 10 bases spanning the gap. This CDR3 is built from 14 residues. CDR1 SGHRS and CDR2 YFSETQ come from the germline V gene. The CDR3 bases are TGCGCCAGCAGCTCCGGGACACCCTCCTACGAGCAGTACTTC. Protein: CASSSGTPSYEQYF.

This chain joins TRBV3-1 (or the pseudogene TRBV3-2) and TRBJ2-5, with 11 positions matching TRBD2. This CDR3 spans 17 amino acids. V lost 4 bases to trimming and J lost 2 bases; unmatched junction nucleotides: 9. Germline CDR1 is LGHDT and CDR2 is YNNKEL (reference sequence). CDR3 nucleotides: TGTGCCAGCAGCCCTTCCCTAGCGGGGGGTATACAAGAGACCCAGTACTTC. Translating it yields CASSPSLAGGIQETQYF.

CDR3 protein: CASRKLAGGRGEQFF. The CDR3, as DNA: TGTGCCAGCAGGAAACTAGCGGGGGGGCGCGGTGAGCAGTTCTTC. The chain has TRBV2 and TRBJ2-1; TRBD2 aligns across 13 bases. The length of the CDR3 is 15 residues. V shed 6 bases and J 9 bases; nucleotides not matched to a gene: 8. Per germline, CDR1 SNHLY and CDR2 FYNNEI.

DNA of the CDR3: TGTGCCAGCAGCTTAGTAGCGACTAGCAACCACGAGCAGTACTTC. As protein: CASSLVATSNHEQYF. The chain uses TRBV11-2 and TRBJ2-7; 7 bases are a match to TRBD2. V gave up 1 base and J gave up 5 bases; unmatched junction bases: 8. The CDR3 has 15 amino acids. Germline values: CDR1 SGHAT, CDR2 FQNNGV.

J is TRBJ1-4 and V is TRBV18, with D tentatively TRBD1 (5 bases). Germline assignment: CDR1 KGHSH and CDR2 LQKENI. Trimming removed 8 bases at V and 6 bases at J, with 22 bases between. This CDR3 has 16 amino acids. The CDR3 DNA sequence: TGTGCCAGCACGGACCCCGCTGGGGGGATGGATGAAAAACTGTTTTTT. It yields the protein CASTDPAGGMDEKLFF. Full variable domain (missing parts from reference TRBV18 and TRBJ1-4): NAGVMQNPRHLVRRRGQEARLRCSPMKGHSHVYWYRQLPEEGLKFMVYLQKENIIDESGMPKERFSAEFPKEGPSILRIQQVVRGDSAAYFCASTDPAGGMDEKLFFGSGTQLSVL.

This clone was detected only a few times. This chain uses TRBV5-1 with TRBJ1-6; tentative D call: TRBD1 (5 bases). The CDR3 contains 14 residues. Germline V lookup: CDR1 SGHRS, CDR2 YFSETQ. With 4 bases removed from V and 12 bases from J, the gap between germline ends came to 17 bases. The CDR3 reads CASSRGSREGPLHF. CDR3 nucleotides: TGCGCCAGCAGCCGGGGGTCCAGGGAAGGACCCCTCCACTTT.

On this clone itself: The junction differs from germline at one of its ends, possibly a read error. V gene TRBV5-1 combines with J gene TRBJ2-1; a weak D match, TRBD2 (6 bases). CDR1 is SGHRS, CDR2 YFSETQ, per germline. The CDR3 has 16 residues. For the CDR3, the DNA is TGCGCCAGCAGTTTGGATAGCGGACGCTCCTACAATGAGCAGTTCTTC. Translation: CASSLDSGRSYNEQFF. The entire variable domain, with the rest obtained from reference TRBV5-1 and TRBJ2-1, is as follows: KAGVTQTPRYLIKTRGQQVTLSCSPISGHRSVSWYQQTPGQGLQFLFEYFSETQRNKGNFPGRFSGRQFSNSRSEMNVSTLELGDSALYLCASSLDSGRSYNEQFFGPGTRLTVL.

This chain uses TRBV18 with TRBJ1-5; D uncertain. The CDR3 consists of 13 residues. V dropped 6 bases and J dropped 5 bases, with 11 bases sitting between them. Germline values: CDR1 KGHSH, CDR2 LQKENI. The CDR3 reads CASSHRGDQPQHF. As DNA, the CDR3 is TGTGCCAGCTCTCATCGGGGTGATCAGCCCCAGCATTTT.

A note on this clone: Different DNA sequences within this sample yield the same CDR3. V and J are TRBV12-3 or TRBV12-4 and TRBJ2-5; maybe TRBD2 (6 bases). This CDR3 is 13 amino acids long. The germline V and J ends were trimmed by 6 bases and 5 bases, with 13 bases remaining between them. The CDR3 nucleotides are TGTGCCAGCAGCCCTAGCGTTCAGGAGACCCAGTACTTC. Translated: CASSPSVQETQYF.

The V call is TRBV28, the J call TRBJ2-7; 8 nucleotides align to TRBD1. The CDR3 is 13 residues long. CDR1 is MDHEN, CDR2 SYDVKM, per germline. The trim removed 7 bases at V and 7 bases at J, leaving 9 bases unmatched. The CDR3 protein is CASIPQGAREQYF. CDR3 DNA: TGTGCCAGCATACCTCAGGGGGCGCGGGAGCAGTACTTC.

The J gene is TRBJ2-3, the V gene TRBV7-3; TRBD2 matches at 9 bases. Trimming removed 5 bases from V and 4 bases from J; junction bases left unmatched: 7. CDR1 is SGHTA and CDR2 is FQGTGA in the germline V gene. The CDR3 is 15 amino acids. Here the CDR3 DNA reads TGTGCCAGCAGCCTACGCGGGGGGGCGGCAGATACGCAGTATTTT. As protein: CASSLRGGAADTQYF.

The J gene is TRBJ1-2, the V gene TRBV2; 9 positions match TRBD1. The CDR3 spans 13 residues. V was clipped by 6 bases and J by 7 bases; unmatched bases: 6. Germline V gives CDR1 SNHLY, CDR2 FYNNEI. CDR3 in DNA: TGTGCCAGCAGCGCTACAGGGGGCCGTGGCTACACCTTC. Translation gives CASSATGGRGYTF.

The CDR3 protein is CASSPSSGALTYEQYF. CDR3 DNA: TGTGCCAGCAGCCCATCTAGCGGGGCATTAACCTACGAGCAGTACTTC. The V and J genes are TRBV11-2 and TRBJ2-7; TRBD2 aligns across 9 bases. The CDR3 spans 16 residues. With 5 bases clipped from V and 2 bases from J, the junction kept 10 bases outside the gene matches. CDR1 SGHAT and CDR2 FQNNGV come from the germline V gene.

This chain links TRBV7-2 with TRBJ2-3; TRBD2 is a possible D gene (6 bases). Germline values: CDR1 SGHTA, CDR2 FQGNSA. The CDR3 length is 16 residues. V lost 5 bases, J lost 4 bases, and 19 bases lay in between. The CDR3 bases are TGTGCCAGCAGCACTCGGAAGGCGGGGAGCCCAGATACGCAGTATTTT. Its protein is CASSTRKAGSPDTQYF.

This clone was seen a few times. The rearrangement uses TRBV10-1 and TRBJ1-5; 8 bases fit TRBD1. After removal of 7 bases from V and 6 bases from J, the junction contained 5 bases not matched to a gene. This CDR3 is 13 amino acids long. CDR1 and CDR2 from the germline V gene are WNHNN and SYGVQD (reference sequence). CDR3 amino acids: CASNDRGAQPQHF. As DNA, the CDR3 is TGCGCCAGCAATGACAGGGGCGCTCAGCCCCAGCATTTT.

The chain employs TRBV19 and TRBJ1-1; 7 nucleotides line up with TRBD1. The germline gives CDR1 LNHDA, CDR2 SQIVND (reference sequence). V dropped 10 bases and J dropped 1; count of bases not matched to a gene: 3. The length of the CDR3 is 12 residues. For the CDR3, the DNA is TGTGCCATAGGGGGCCCGAACACTGAAGCTTTCTTT. It codes for CAIGGPNTEAFF.

In DNA form, the CDR3 reads TGTGCCAGCAGCTTTGGACAGTACATGAACACTGAAGCTTTCTTT. It is translated as CASSFGQYMNTEAFF. V usage is TRBV7-2 and J usage is TRBJ1-1; tentatively, D is TRBD1 (6 bases). Per germline, CDR1 SGHTA and CDR2 FQGNSA. The CDR3 is 15 residues long. Between the trimmed V and J ends, which lost 3 bases and 0 bases, there was a span of 11 bases.

The chain is built from TRBV4-1 and TRBJ1-2; 7 nucleotides match TRBD1. After removal of 0 bases from V and 0 bases from J, the junction contained 7 bases not matched to a gene. Germline assignment: CDR1 MGHRA and CDR2 YSYEKL. The CDR3 loop spans 17 amino acids. The CDR3 protein is CASSQESQGGTNYGYTF. In DNA, the CDR3 is TGCGCCAGCAGCCAAGAGAGTCAGGGGGGAACTAACTATGGCTACACCTTC.

The CDR3 region has the DNA TGTGCCAGCAGTACTTACTCTGGAAACACCATATATTTT. Protein: CASSTYSGNTIYF. The chain couples TRBV3-1 (or the pseudogene TRBV3-2) to TRBJ1-3; no clear D. The CDR3 extends over 13 amino acids. CDR1 LGHDT and CDR2 YNNKEL come from the germline V gene (reference sequence). Trimming shortened V by 6 bases and J by 0 bases, and 6 bases separated the two germline ends.

This chain connects TRBV7-2 to TRBJ2-1, with D perhaps matching TRBD1 (6 bases). Germline V gene data show CDR1 as SGHTA and CDR2 as FQGNSA. The CDR3 is 13 residues long. V gave up 10 bases and J gave up 0 bases, with 10 bases separating them. The CDR3 protein is CATGHNSYNEQFF. The DNA for the CDR3 is TGTGCCACGGGACACAACTCCTACAATGAGCAGTTCTTC. Supplemented by reference TRBV7-2 and TRBJ2-1, the full variable domain reads GAGVSQSPSNKVTEKGKDVELRCDPISGHTALYWYRQSLGQGLEFLIYFQGNSAPDKSGLPSDRFSAERTGGSVSTLTIQRTQQEDSAVYLCATGHNSYNEQFFGPGTRLTVL.

The genes are TRBV28 and TRBJ1-1; D might be TRBD1 (6 bases). The V end lost 5 bases, the J end lost 7 bases, and 8 bases lay between the germline ends. Germline assignment: CDR1 MDHEN and CDR2 SYDVKM. The CDR3 extends over 11 amino acids. The chain's CDR3 is CASSQGIEAFF. CDR3 DNA: TGTGCCAGCAGTCAGGGGATTGAAGCTTTCTTT. Using reference TRBV28 and TRBJ1-1 for the parts outside the CDR3, the full variable domain is DVKVTQSSRYLVKRTGEKVFLECVQDMDHENMFWYRQDPGLGLRLIYFSYDVKMKEKGDIPEGYSVSREKKERFSLILESASTNQTSMYLCASSQGIEAFFGQGTRLTVV.

This clone occurred once. The rearrangement links TRBV2 to TRBJ1-3, with TRBD1 matching 8 bases. V dropped 2 bases and J dropped 3; count of bases not matched to a gene: 6. Germline V CDR1 and CDR2: SNHLY, FYNNEI. The CDR3 totals 16 residues. The CDR3 spells CASSERAGGVGNTIYF. The CDR3 DNA reads TGTGCCAGCAGTGAAAGGGCAGGGGGCGTTGGAAACACCATATATTTT.

This chain uses TRBV10-3 with TRBJ2-1; 9 bases line up with TRBD2. Per the germline V gene, CDR1 is ENHRY and CDR2 is SYGVKD. The length of the CDR3 is 16 residues. The J segment lost 6 bases and the V segment lost 7 bases, leaving 13 bases of the junction unmatched. CDR3 protein: CAITGGGGRRGNEQFF. CDR3 DNA: TGTGCCATCACCGGCGGGGGGGGACGTCGCGGCAATGAGCAGTTCTTC.

This chain connects TRBV27 to TRBJ1-5; D unresolved. Germline-derived CDR1 and CDR2 are MNHEY and SMNVEV (reference sequence). The V end was cut by 8 bases, the J end by 2 bases, with 4 bases between. This CDR3 has 11 residues. DNA of the CDR3: TGTGCCAGCCGGTGCAATCAGCCCCAGCATTTT. Amino acid sequence: CASRCNQPQHF.

This chain links TRBV5-1 with TRBJ2-5, with D tentatively TRBD1 (7 bases). This CDR3 spans 15 amino acids. V gave up 5 bases and J gave up 4 bases, with 18 bases separating them. Germline V gives CDR1 SGHRS, CDR2 YFSETQ. As DNA, the CDR3 is TGCGCCAGCAGAATGGGGACAGCCGGGGGAGAGACCCAGTACTTC. This translates into CASRMGTAGGETQYF. Full variable domain (rest looked up from reference TRBV5-1 and TRBJ2-5): KAGVTQTPRYLIKTRGQQVTLSCSPISGHRSVSWYQQTPGQGLQFLFEYFSETQRNKGNFPGRFSGRQFSNSRSEMNVSTLELGDSALYLCASRMGTAGGETQYFGPGTRLLVL.

The rearrangement uses TRBV19 and TRBJ1-2, with TRBD1 matching 9 bases. The CDR3 has 14 amino acids. V was clipped by 5 bases and J by 8 bases; unmatched bases: 9. The germline CDR1 and CDR2 sequences are LNHDA and SQIVND (reference sequence). CDR3 nucleotides: TGTGCCAGTAGTGATAGAGGACAGGGGAGCGGCTACACCTTC. It encodes CASSDRGQGSGYTF.

The J gene is TRBJ1-3, the V gene TRBV28; 8 bases are shared with TRBD1. With 6 bases clipped from V and 5 bases from J, the junction kept 9 bases outside the gene matches. Per germline, CDR1 MDHEN and CDR2 SYDVKM. This CDR3 spans 15 amino acids. The CDR3 DNA reads as TGTGCCAGCAGCCCCCGGACAGGGTTTCGAAACACCATATATTTT. Translating it yields CASSPRTGFRNTIYF.

The V and J genes are TRBV4-1 and TRBJ2-7, with TRBD2 matching over 13 bases. The V gene's germline CDR1 is MGHRA and CDR2 YSYEKL. This CDR3 comprises 15 residues. V gave up 0 bases and J gave up 6 bases; unmatched junction bases: 2. This CDR3 is CASSQEGLAGAEQYF. The CDR3, as DNA: TGCGCCAGCAGCCAAGAAGGACTAGCGGGGGCCGAGCAGTACTTC.

The chain is built from TRBV10-3 and TRBJ2-7, with TRBD1 identical over 7 bases. The CDR3 is made up of 15 amino acids. V lost 0 bases to trimming and J lost 6 bases; unmatched junction nucleotides: 8. The germline CDR1 and CDR2 sequences are ENHRY and SYGVKD. CDR3: CAISESQGRMGEQYF. The CDR3 nucleotides are TGTGCCATCAGTGAGTCACAGGGGCGAATGGGCGAGCAGTACTTC.

The chain joins TRBV7-9 to TRBJ1-3; D gene unclear. The V end was cut by 10 bases, the J end by 1 base, with 8 bases between. This CDR3 region has 12 residues. Germline lookup yields CDR1 SEHNR and CDR2 FQNEAQ (reference sequence). The CDR3 reads CATRGSGNTIYF. The CDR3 DNA reads as TGTGCCACCCGCGGATCTGGAAACACCATATATTTT.

The V gene is TRBV9, the J gene TRBJ1-4; TRBD1 aligns across 9 bases. The CDR3 sequence is 16 residues long. The V and J ends lost 4 bases and 0 bases, in that order; junction bases with no gene match: 4. The germline V gene encodes CDR1 SGDLS and CDR2 YYNGEE. This CDR3 is CASSFRDRATNEKLFF. CDR3 in DNA: TGTGCCAGCAGCTTCCGGGACAGGGCAACTAATGAAAAACTGTTTTTT.